These 20 T cell receptor beta chains were all obtained from the same sample, sequenced in a study of T cells in women clearing cervical HPV infection. Here immunoSEQ multiplex PCR was the method, and the copy in TCRdb shows in-frame clones only, minus some. This listing includes under 45,000 clones. Sequenced: blood buffy coat. These receptors were collected from a woman between 18 and 75 years old with a cervical HPV16 infection that either progressed to CIN3+ or cleared (not recorded which).

Remarks on this clone: The CDR3 end lies 3 residues beyond the end of the read and is filled in from the germline J gene. The chain carries TRBV2 and TRBJ1-1; D is perhaps TRBD1 (5 bases). Between the trimmed V and J ends, which lost 6 bases and 0 bases, there was a span of 17 bases. Germline assignment: CDR1 SNHLY and CDR2 FYNNEI. The CDR3 is 16 amino acids. The covered CDR3 bases are TGTGCCAGCAGCCGACGGGGGGGGGAAATGAACACTGAA. Translation: CASSRRGGEMNTE. From start to end, the CDR3 is CASSRRGGEMNTEAFF.

According to its frequency, this clone is medium-sized. The read ends 3 residues before the CDR3 terminus; that terminus is restored from the germline J gene. This chain links TRBV5-1 with TRBJ2-3, with unresolved D. Trimming stripped 5 bases from V and 6 bases from J, with 10 bases between. The CDR3 runs to 12 residues. Germline assignment: CDR1 SGHRS and CDR2 YFSETQ. The chain's CDR3 is CASRAEGDTQYF. The covered CDR3 bases are TGCGCCAGCAGAGCCGAAGGGGATACG.

Comments on this clone: The read ends 3 residues shy of where the CDR3 ends; the end is completed using the germline J gene. The genes are TRBV19 and TRBJ1-1, with TRBD1 matching 7 bases. Per germline, CDR1 LNHDA and CDR2 SQIVND (reference sequence). The CDR3 has 15 amino acids. The V gene end was trimmed by 6 bases and the J gene end by 0 bases; junction bases not matched to a gene: 7. This CDR3 reads CASRQAGTVNTEAFF. CDR3 DNA, as far as it was read: TGTGCCAGTAGACAAGCCGGGACAGTGAACACTGAA.

As concerns this clone: The read terminates 3 residues ahead of where the CDR3 ends, so the germline J gene completes it. The chain couples TRBV5-6 to TRBJ1-3, with no clear D. This CDR3 is 13 amino acids long. Germline V gene data show CDR1 as SGHDT and CDR2 as YYEEEE. Trimming took off 0 bases at V and 5 bases at J, with 6 bases between the two ends. Here the CDR3 reads CASSLANRNTIYF. The CDR3 DNA, read in part, is TGTGCCAGCAGCTTGGCTAATAGAAACACC.

To note about this clone: The read comes to an end 3 residues before the CDR3 does, leaving the germline J gene to fill in the end. V and J are TRBV30 and TRBJ2-6, with TRBD1 matching 9 bases. Germline V gene sequence: CDR1 GTSNPN, CDR2 SVGIG (reference sequence). The CDR3 loop spans 16 amino acids. Trimming removed 2 bases from V and 2 bases from J; junction bases left unmatched: 4. The DNA read from the CDR3 is TGTGCCTGGAGTCCCGGGACAGGGACTGGGGCCAACGTC. This encodes CAWSPGTGTGANV. The complete CDR3 reads CAWSPGTGTGANVLTF.

On this clone: With the read ending 3 residues before the CDR3 end, the germline J gene is used to fill in that end. The chain joins TRBV7-9 to TRBJ1-6; TRBD1 matches at 7 bases. The CDR3 has 12 residues. In germline, CDR1 is SEHNR, CDR2 FQNEAQ (reference sequence). V was pared by 5 bases and J by 9 bases, with 1 base of the junction left unmatched. CDR3 DNA (partial): TGTGCCAGCAGCGGGACAGTTTCACCC. Translated, it gives CASSGTVSP. The complete CDR3 protein is CASSGTVSPLHF.

Of note for this clone: The CDR3 end is not reached by the read, which stops 3 residues before it; the germline J gene fills it in. J is TRBJ2-7 and V is TRBV12-3 or TRBV12-4; TRBD1 matches at 7 bases. The CDR3 runs to 16 residues. J gave up 2 bases and V 6 bases, and 13 bases lay outside the gene matches. CDR3 sequence reads: CASRLGTADLTYEQYF. The sequenced CDR3 bases are TGTGCCAGCAGACTCGGGACAGCAGACCTCACCTACGAG.

Worth noting for this clone: Sequencing ends 3 residues short of the CDR3 end; the germline J gene provides the rest. The chain joins TRBV2 to TRBJ1-2, with D unresolved. Trimming pared 4 bases from V and 6 bases from J, leaving 15 bases between. Germline V gene data show CDR1 as SNHLY and CDR2 as FYNNEI. CDR3 length equals 14 residues. The CDR3 bases that were read are TGTGCCAGCAGTGTAAACAAGAGGTCCGATGGC. As protein: CASSVNKRSDG. The complete CDR3 protein is CASSVNKRSDGYTF.

Remarks on this clone: From the germline J gene comes the end of the CDR3, since the read stops 3 residues before it. This chain joins TRBV4-1 and TRBJ2-5; TRBD2 might be the D (5 bases). CDR1 and CDR2 (germline): MGHRA, YSYEKL. Deletions cut 0 bases from V and 0 bases from J, with 11 bases between. The CDR3 extends over 16 amino acids. The CDR3 protein is CASSQDWIGDQETQYF. The CDR3 bases that were read are TGCGCCAGCAGCCAAGATTGGATCGGGGACCAAGAGACC.

As regards this clone: Coverage ceases 3 residues before the CDR3 finishes, and the germline J gene fills in the end. The chain employs TRBV2 and TRBJ2-1; TRBD1 might be the D (6 bases). The CDR3 loop spans 13 amino acids. Germline assignment: CDR1 SNHLY and CDR2 FYNNEI. V was clipped by 1 base and J by 6 bases, with 7 bases between them. Here the CDR3 reads CASSEVGGNEQFF. The CDR3 bases that were read are TGTGCCAGCAGTGAAGTAGGGGGCAATGAG.

Concerning this clone itself: The sequence runs out 3 residues before the end of the CDR3; the remainder is reconstructed from the germline J gene. This chain links TRBV5-1 with TRBJ2-7; possible D gene TRBD1, 5 bases. The CDR3 is 12 amino acids. Trimming removed 4 bases at V and 5 bases at J, with 10 bases between. The germline CDR1 and CDR2 sequences are SGHRS and YFSETQ. This CDR3 reads CASSAQGHEQYF. The CDR3 DNA, read in part, is TGCGCCAGCAGCGCCCAGGGCCACGAG.

With regard to this clone: The read ends 3 residues shy of where the CDR3 ends; the end is completed using the germline J gene. The chain uses TRBV7-9 and TRBJ1-1; 7 bases are a match to TRBD1. V dropped 5 bases and J dropped 3; count of bases not matched to a gene: 3. Germline V gene lookup returns CDR1 SEHNR and CDR2 FQNEAQ (reference sequence). This CDR3 comprises 13 residues. Here the CDR3 reads CASSPQGDTEAFF. The covered CDR3 bases are TGTGCCAGCAGCCCTCAGGGGGACACTGAA.

Of note for this clone: The sequenced fragment ends 3 residues before the CDR3 boundary, so the rest is inferred from the germline J gene. The chain combines TRBV2 with TRBJ2-1; TRBD2 aligns across 7 bases. Germline loops: CDR1 SNHLY, CDR2 FYNNEI. Germline trimming cut 2 bases from V and 5 bases from J; bases unmatched to any gene: 6. The CDR3 loop spans 15 amino acids. The CDR3 sequence is CASSESPLADNEQFF. The sequenced part of the CDR3 DNA is TGTGCCAGCAGTGAAAGTCCGCTAGCGGACAATGAG.

Of note for this clone: The sequence runs out 3 residues before the end of the CDR3; the remainder is reconstructed from the germline J gene. The chain combines TRBV6-2 or TRBV6-3 with TRBJ1-1; 8 nucleotides line up with TRBD1. Per the germline V gene, CDR1 is MNHEY and CDR2 is SVGEGT. The trim removed 5 bases at V and 4 bases at J, leaving 6 bases unmatched. CDR3 length: 14 amino acids. CDR3 residues: CASSEDRDSTEAFF. CDR3 bases read: TGTGCCAGCAGTGAGGACAGGGATAGCACTGAA.

A note on this clone: The CDR3 end falls 3 residues outside the read, so it is completed with the germline J gene. This chain uses TRBV19 with TRBJ1-2; D not resolved. The germline V gene encodes CDR1 LNHDA and CDR2 SQIVND (reference sequence). This CDR3 region has 14 residues. The sequenced part of the CDR3 DNA is TGTGCCAGTAGTCTATCCGGGTCCCTAAGAGGC. It codes for CASSLSGSLRG. The whole CDR3 sequence reads CASSLSGSLRGYTF.

About this clone itself: The read halts 3 residues ahead of the CDR3 end, with the missing end drawn from the germline J gene. V is TRBV20-1 and J is TRBJ2-1, with 9 bases identical to TRBD2. Trimming cost V 5 bases and J 5 bases; bases outside gene matches: 10. CDR1 DFQATT and CDR2 SNEGSKA come from the germline V gene (reference sequence). The length of the CDR3 is 15 residues. CDR3 sequence: CSARNSGGYHNEQFF. The covered CDR3 bases are TGCAGTGCTCGTAATAGCGGGGGATACCACAATGAG.

Concerning this clone: The CDR3 end falls 3 residues outside the read, so it is completed with the germline J gene. The chain joins TRBV2 to TRBJ1-4; D call uncertain. CDR1 is SNHLY, CDR2 FYNNEI, per germline. The CDR3 runs 10 residues. Trimming removed 5 bases at V and 10 bases at J, with 5 bases between. The CDR3 DNA, read in part, is TGTGCCAGCAGTCTCGGAAAA. This sequence encodes CASSLGK. The CDR3 as a whole reads CASSLGKLFF. The variable domain in full, with the rest retrieved from reference TRBV2 and TRBJ1-4, is EPEVTQTPSHQVTQMGQEVILRCVPISNHLYFYWYRQILGQKVEFLVSFYNNEISEKSEIFDDQFSVERPDGSNFTLKIRSTKLEDSAMYFCASSLGKLFFGSGTQLSVL.

To note about this clone: Coverage ceases 3 residues before the CDR3 finishes, and the germline J gene fills in the end. The chain combines TRBV2 with TRBJ2-2; D might be TRBD2 (6 bases). Trimming cost V 8 bases and J 1 base, with 11 bases left between them. This CDR3 spans 14 amino acids. CDR1 SNHLY and CDR2 FYNNEI come from the germline V gene. The sequenced CDR3 bases are TGTGCCAGCTATAGCGGATTGAACACCGGGGAG. This sequence encodes CASYSGLNTGE. Given in full, the CDR3 is CASYSGLNTGELFF.

Notes on this clone: Coverage ceases 3 residues before the CDR3 finishes, and the germline J gene fills in the end. This chain links TRBV20-1 with TRBJ1-2, with 12 bases that match TRBD1. V lost 6 bases to trimming and J lost 6 bases; unmatched junction nucleotides: 11. The CDR3 totals 15 residues. CDR1 DFQATT and CDR2 SNEGSKA come from the germline V gene (reference sequence). The DNA read from the CDR3 is TGCAGTGCAAGGGACAGGGGGCGCTTAGGAGATGGC. Protein product: CSARDRGRLGDG. The full CDR3 protein reads CSARDRGRLGDGYTF.

Comment on this clone: Read coverage stops 3 residues before the CDR3 terminus; the germline J gene supplies the remainder. The rearrangement links TRBV6-1 to TRBJ1-1; D possibly corresponds to TRBD1 (5 bases). The V gene's germline CDR1 is MNHNS and CDR2 SASEGT. The CDR3 is 14 amino acids. The ends were cut back, 1 base at V and 4 bases at J, with 10 bases in the middle. The sequenced part of the CDR3 DNA is TGTGCCAGCAGTGAAGGGGCAGGGTTCACTGAA. Its translation: CASSEGAGFTE. The complete CDR3 sequence is CASSEGAGFTEAFF.